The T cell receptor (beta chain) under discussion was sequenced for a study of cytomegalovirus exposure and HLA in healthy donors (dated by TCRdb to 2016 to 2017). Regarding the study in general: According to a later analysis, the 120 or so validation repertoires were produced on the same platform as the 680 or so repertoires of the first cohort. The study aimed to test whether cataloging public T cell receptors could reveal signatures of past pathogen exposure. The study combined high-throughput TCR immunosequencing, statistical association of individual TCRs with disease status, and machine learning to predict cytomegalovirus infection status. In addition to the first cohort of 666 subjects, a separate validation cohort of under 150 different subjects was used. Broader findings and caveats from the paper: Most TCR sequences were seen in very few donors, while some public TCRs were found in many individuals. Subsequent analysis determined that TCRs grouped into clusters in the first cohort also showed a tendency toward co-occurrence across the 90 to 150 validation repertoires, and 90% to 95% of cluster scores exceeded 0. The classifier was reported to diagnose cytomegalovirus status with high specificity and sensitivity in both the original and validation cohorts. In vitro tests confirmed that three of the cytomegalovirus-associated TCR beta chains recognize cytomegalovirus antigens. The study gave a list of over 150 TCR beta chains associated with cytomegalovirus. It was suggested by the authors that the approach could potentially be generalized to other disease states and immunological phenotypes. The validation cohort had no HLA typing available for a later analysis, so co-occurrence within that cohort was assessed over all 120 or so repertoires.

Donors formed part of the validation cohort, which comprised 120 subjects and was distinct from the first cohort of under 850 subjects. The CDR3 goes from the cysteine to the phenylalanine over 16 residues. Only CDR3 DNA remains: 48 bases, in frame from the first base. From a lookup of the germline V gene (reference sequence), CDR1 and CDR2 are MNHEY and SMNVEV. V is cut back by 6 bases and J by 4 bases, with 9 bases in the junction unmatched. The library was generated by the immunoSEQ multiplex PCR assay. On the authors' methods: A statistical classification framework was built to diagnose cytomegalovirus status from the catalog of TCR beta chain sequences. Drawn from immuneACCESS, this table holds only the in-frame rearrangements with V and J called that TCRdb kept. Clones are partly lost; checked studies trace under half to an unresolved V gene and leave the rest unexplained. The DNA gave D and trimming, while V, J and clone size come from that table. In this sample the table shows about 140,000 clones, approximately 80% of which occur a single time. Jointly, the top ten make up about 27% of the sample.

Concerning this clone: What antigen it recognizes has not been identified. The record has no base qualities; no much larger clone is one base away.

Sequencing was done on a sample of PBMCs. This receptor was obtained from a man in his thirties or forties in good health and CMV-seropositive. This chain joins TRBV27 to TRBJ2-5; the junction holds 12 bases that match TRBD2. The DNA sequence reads TGTGCCAGCAGGGGCCTCGGACTAGCGGGACCAGAGACCCAGTACTTC. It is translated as CASRGLGLAGPETQYF.